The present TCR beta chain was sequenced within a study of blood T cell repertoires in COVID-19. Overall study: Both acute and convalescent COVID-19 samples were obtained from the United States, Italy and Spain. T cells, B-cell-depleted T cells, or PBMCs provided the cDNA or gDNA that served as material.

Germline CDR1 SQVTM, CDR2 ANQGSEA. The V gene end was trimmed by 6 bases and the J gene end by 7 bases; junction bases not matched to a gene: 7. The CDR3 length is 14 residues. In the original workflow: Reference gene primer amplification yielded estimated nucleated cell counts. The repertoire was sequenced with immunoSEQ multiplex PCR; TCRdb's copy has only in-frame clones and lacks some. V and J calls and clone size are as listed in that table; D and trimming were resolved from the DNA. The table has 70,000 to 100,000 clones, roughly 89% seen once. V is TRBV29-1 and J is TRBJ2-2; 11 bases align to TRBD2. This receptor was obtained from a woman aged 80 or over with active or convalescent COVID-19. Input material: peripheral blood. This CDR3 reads CSVGDSGRGGELFF. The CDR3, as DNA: TGCAGCGTGGGGGATAGCGGGAGGGGCGGGGAGCTGTTTTTT.